This TCR beta chain was sequenced during a study of type 1 regulatory T cells. Looking at the study overall: This in vitro CD4 product, T-allo10, is enriched for Tr1 cells and alloantigen-specific.

This CDR3 is built from 14 residues. V shed 3 bases and J shed 8 bases, with 14 bases lying between them. The germline V gene encodes CDR1 MDHEN and CDR2 SYDVKM. The study, taken as a whole, reports: Tr1 cells had a more restricted TCR repertoire than non-Tr1 cells.

As for this clonotype: What it binds is not known.

TCRdb recomputed calls from the reads with MiXCR, one row per CDR3 protein. Among about 42,000 distinct CDR3 sequences listed, more than 9% were seen once. This TCR was sampled from a human donor in good health. This chain joins TRBV28 and TRBJ2-1; D is possibly TRBD1 or TRBD2 (5 bases each). Sequenced input: cultured non-Tr1 T cells, either the whole culture or a sorted T cell fraction (not recorded which). The CDR3 nucleotides read TGTGCCAGCAGTTTCGCCGGGACGACTCATGAGCAGTTCTTC. Translating it yields CASSFAGTTHEQFF. The variable domain in full, completed from reference TRBV28 and TRBJ2-1, reads DVKVTQSSRYLVKRTGEKVFLECVQDMDHENMFWYRQDPGLGLRLIYFSYDVKMKEKGDIPEGYSVSREKKERFSLILESASTNQTSMYLCASSFAGTTHEQFFGPGTRLTVL.